This TCR beta chain appears in the sequencing data of a study of blood T cell repertoires in COVID-19. Study as a whole: Samples representing acute and convalescent COVID-19 were sourced from the United States, Italy and Spain. T cells, B-cell-depleted T cells, or PBMCs supplied cDNA or gDNA.

CDR3 length equals 15 residues. From germline, CDR1 is SGHAT and CDR2 FQNNGV. The ends lost 3 bases at V and 3 bases at J; junction bases unmatched: 5. Repertoires were generated with immunoSEQ multiplex PCR, while TCRdb's copy carries only in-frame clones and drops some. The sample yields some 200,000 clones, 80% seen once. This clone was detected a few times. This chain joins TRBV11-2 and TRBJ2-3; 8 bases map to TRBD2. Sequencing was carried out using peripheral blood. This clonotype originated in a woman aged 70-85 years with acute or convalescent COVID-19. CDR3 sequence: CASSFGLASTDTQYF. The CDR3 DNA reads TGTGCCAGCAGCTTTGGACTAGCTTCAACAGATACGCAGTATTTT.